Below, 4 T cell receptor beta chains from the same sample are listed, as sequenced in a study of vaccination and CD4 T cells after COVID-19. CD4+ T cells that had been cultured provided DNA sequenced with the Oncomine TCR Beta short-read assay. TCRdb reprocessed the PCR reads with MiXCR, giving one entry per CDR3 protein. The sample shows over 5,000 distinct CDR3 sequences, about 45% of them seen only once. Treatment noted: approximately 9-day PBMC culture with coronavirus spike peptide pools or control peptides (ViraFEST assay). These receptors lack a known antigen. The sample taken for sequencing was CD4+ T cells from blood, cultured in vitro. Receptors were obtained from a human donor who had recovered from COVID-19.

This CDR3 is CATSDRTGANGYTF. The DNA for the CDR3 is TGTGCCACCAGTGATCGGACAGGCGCGAATGGCTACACCTTC. The rearrangement uses TRBV24-1 and TRBJ1-2; TRBD1 matches 7 bases. CDR1 and CDR2 from the germline V gene are KGHDR and SFDVKD. CDR3 length: 14 amino acids. V was pared by 3 bases and J by 6 bases, with 6 bases of the junction left unmatched.

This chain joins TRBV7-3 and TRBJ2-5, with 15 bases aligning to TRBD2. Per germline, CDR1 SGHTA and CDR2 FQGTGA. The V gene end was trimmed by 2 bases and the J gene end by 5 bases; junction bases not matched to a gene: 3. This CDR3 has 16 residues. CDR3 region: CASSLGTSGRQETQYF. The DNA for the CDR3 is TGTGCCAGCAGCTTAGGGACTAGCGGGAGGCAGGAGACCCAGTACTTC.

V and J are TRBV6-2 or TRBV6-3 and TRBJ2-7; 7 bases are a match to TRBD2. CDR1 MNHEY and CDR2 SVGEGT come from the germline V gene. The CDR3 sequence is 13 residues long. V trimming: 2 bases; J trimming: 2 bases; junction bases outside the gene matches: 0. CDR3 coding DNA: TGTGCCAGCAGTTACGGGAGGGCCTACGAGCAGTACTTC. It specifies CASSYGRAYEQYF.

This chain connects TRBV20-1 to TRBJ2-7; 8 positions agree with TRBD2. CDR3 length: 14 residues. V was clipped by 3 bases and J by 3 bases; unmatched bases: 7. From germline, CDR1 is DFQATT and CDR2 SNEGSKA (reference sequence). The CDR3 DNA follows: TGCAGTGCTAGCGGGGGGGCCGAAGGCTACGAGCAGTACTTC. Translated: CSASGGAEGYEQYF.